This T cell receptor beta chain was retrieved from a study of blood T cell repertoires in COVID-19. Across the whole study: Acute-phase and convalescent COVID-19 samples originated in the United States, Italy and Spain. T cells, B-cell-depleted T cells, or PBMCs provided the cDNA or gDNA that served as material.

The CDR3 spans 16 residues. Germline assignment: CDR1 MRHNA and CDR2 SNTAGT. Trimming took 6 bases from V and 4 from J, leaving 16 bases between them. This clone was seen once. How the authors handled the data: Scientists estimated how many nucleated cells there were by amplifying reference gene primers. Profiling relied on immunoSEQ multiplex PCR, and the TCRdb table lists in-frame clones only, not all of them. The V and J calls and clone size are taken from that table; D and trimming were inferred from the DNA. The table includes roughly 150,000 clones, 82% detected once. V usage is TRBV6-4 and J usage is TRBJ1-6; D perhaps matches TRBD1 (6 bases). Sequencing input: peripheral blood. This clonotype was obtained from a human donor with acute or convalescent COVID-19. The donor label of this sample is uncertain. CDR3 amino acids: CASRLQGGDYNSPLHF. The CDR3 coding sequence is TGTGCCAGCAGACTACAGGGTGGGGATTATAATTCACCCCTCCACTTT.